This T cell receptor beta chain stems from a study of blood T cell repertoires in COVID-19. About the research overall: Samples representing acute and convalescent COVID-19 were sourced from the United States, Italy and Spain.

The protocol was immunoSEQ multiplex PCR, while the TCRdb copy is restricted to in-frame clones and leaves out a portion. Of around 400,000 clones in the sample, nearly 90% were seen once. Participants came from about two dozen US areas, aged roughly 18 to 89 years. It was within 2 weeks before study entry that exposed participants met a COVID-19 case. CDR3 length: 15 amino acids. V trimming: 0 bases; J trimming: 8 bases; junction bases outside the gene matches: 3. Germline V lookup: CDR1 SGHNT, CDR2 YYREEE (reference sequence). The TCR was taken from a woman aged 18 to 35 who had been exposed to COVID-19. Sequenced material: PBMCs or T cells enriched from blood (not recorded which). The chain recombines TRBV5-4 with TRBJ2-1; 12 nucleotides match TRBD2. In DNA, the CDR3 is TGTGCCAGCAGCTTGGGGCTAGCGGGAGGGTATGAGCAGTTCTTC. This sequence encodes CASSLGLAGGYEQFF.